What follows describes a single T cell receptor (beta chain). This receptor's antigen is unknown. Base qualities were left out, and no much larger clone turns up one base away. This specimen comes from a study of T cell responses to AZD1222 COVID-19 vaccine (dated by TCRdb to the early 2020s). Regarding the study in general: AZD1222 recipients with second doses at about 4 weeks or about 12 weeks were pooled, because spike-specific TCR depth and breadth did not differ between schedules. Enrollment into the trials was organized by age into subgroups of 18-55, 56-69 and 70-plus years, and those subgroups contained approximately 160, 26 and 62 TCR-sequenced participants, respectively. TCR sequencing was performed for 230 to 250 trial participants, of whom approximately 200 were given two doses of AZD1222 and 26 were given two doses of MenACWY control vaccine. Broad study findings and their caveats: The 56-69-year group was small, and its depth increase did not reach significance, likely because of low power. Because no day 14 peak-response samples were available, the repertoires could be characterized only after the peak T cell response. Participants were mostly white British and included more females than males, and it was suggested by the authors that clonal diversity may have been underestimated. The vaccine-associated CD4 TCRs covered the entire spike protein, and the dominant responses fell in regions 160-218 and 743-854. Conclusions about previously exposed vaccinees were limited because only a handful of AZD1222 recipients were SARS-CoV-2 seropositive at baseline. After two AZD1222 doses, both the breadth and the depth of spike-specific TCRs were significantly higher than at day 0 and than in MenACWY recipients. Reportedly, almost half of the unique spike-specific TCRs recognized epitopes lying outside the regions that are mutated in the B.1.351 and B.1.1.7 variants.

The CDR3 regions of human TCRbeta chains were analyzed by immunosequencing. As for how the authors treated the data: TCRs in the repertoires were compared against a reference library of SARS-CoV-2-specific TCRs that had been generated with the MIRA antigen-specificity platform. Breadth was defined as the fraction of unique TCRs that were SARS-CoV-2-associated, and depth was defined as the fraction of total T cells that were SARS-CoV-2-associated. Using the MIRA data, each spike-specific TCR was mapped to the spike region that the TCR reacts to and placed in a CD4 or CD8 class. Log10-transformed breadth and depth values were compared by one-way ANOVA with Sidak's multiple comparisons tests. The clones in this table, taken by TCRdb from immuneACCESS, are in-frame only. Not every clone is retained; where verified, under half of the shortfall comes from an unresolved V gene, and the cause of the rest is unknown. Clone size and the V and J calls come from that table; the DNA yielded D and trimming. The sample includes roughly 80,000 clones, with 90% observed a single time. 4.2% of the sample comes from the top ten.

The CDR3 sequence holds 18 residues, the cysteine and phenylalanine included. The read is trimmed to its CDR3 DNA, 54 bases read in frame from base 1. Ends trimmed: V by 8 bases, J by 1 base; bases unmatched to a gene: 15. Looking up the germline V gene (reference sequence) yields CDR1 LNHDA and CDR2 SQIVND. The time point label on this specimen signifies: baseline before first vaccination. Vaccinee samples came from UK trials COV001 and COV002, including a single-blind randomized controlled phase 2/3 trial of AZD1222 (ChAdOx1 nCoV-19) in healthy adults. For TCRbeta chain sequencing, PBMC samples were collected from trial participants at day 0 and at day 28 after the second dose.

The specimen was peripheral blood, collected on day 0 of AZD1222 vaccination. The chain is made from TRBV19 and TRBJ1-5, and 9 junction bases match TRBD1. The sequence was obtained from an adult in good health. The DNA sequence reads TGTGCCAGTGGTAGTATAACAGGGGGCACGGTGAGCAATCAGCCCCAGCATTTT. This gives the protein CASGSITGGTVSNQPQHF.